The 9 T cell receptor beta chains reported below all come from one sample, sequenced in a study of blood T cell repertoires in COVID-19. Sequenced by immunoSEQ multiplex PCR; TCRdb stores in-frame clones only, minus some. The sample yields approximately 500,000 clones, approximately 89% seen once. Sequenced: peripheral blood. Every receptor here comes from a man between 18 and 35 years old with COVID-19, enrolled during active disease.

DNA for the CDR3: TGTGCCAGCAGTAAAAGCACAGGGTTGGTGTTTGGCTACACCTTC. Protein sequence: CASSKSTGLVFGYTF. This chain connects TRBV6-5 to TRBJ1-2, with D possibly matching TRBD1 (6 bases). CDR1 and CDR2 (germline): MNHEY, SVGAGI. The CDR3 contains 15 residues. Trimming took 5 bases from V and 7 from J, leaving 20 bases between them.

This chain links TRBV19 with TRBJ2-1; the match to TRBD1 covers 11 bases. In germline, CDR1 is LNHDA, CDR2 SQIVND (reference sequence). V lost 4 bases to trimming and J lost 6 bases; unmatched junction nucleotides: 5. This CDR3 comprises 15 residues. The CDR3 DNA reads TGTGCCAGTAGTAAGGGACAGGGGGGGTCCAATGAGCAGTTCTTC. Its protein is CASSKGQGGSNEQFF. Drawing the rest from reference TRBV19 and TRBJ2-1, the complete variable domain is DGGITQSPKYLFRKEGQNVTLSCEQNLNHDAMYWYRQDPGQGLRLIYYSQIVNDFQKGDIAEGYSVSREKKESFPLTVTSAQKNPTAFYLCASSKGQGGSNEQFFGPGTRLTVL.

The V and J genes are TRBV15 and TRBJ2-3, with TRBD2 matching over 9 bases. Germline V gene lookup returns CDR1 LNHNV and CDR2 YYDKDF (reference sequence). Trimming cost V 3 bases and J 3 bases; bases outside gene matches: 7. The CDR3 runs to 16 residues. DNA of the CDR3: TGTGCCACCAGCAGGGAGACTAGCGGAGGTACAGATACGCAGTATTTT. The encoded protein is CATSRETSGGTDTQYF.

The chain recombines TRBV5-8 with TRBJ1-2; 10 bases align to TRBD1. V lost 0 bases to trimming and J lost 6 bases; unmatched junction nucleotides: 2. In germline, CDR1 is SGHTS, CDR2 YDEGEE. The length of the CDR3 is 14 residues. This CDR3 reads CASSLAGTGDGYTF. The CDR3 nucleotides are TGTGCCAGCAGCTTGGCCGGGACAGGGGATGGCTACACCTTC.

The genes are TRBV6-1 and TRBJ2-1; possible D gene TRBD1, 5 bases. This CDR3 has 15 amino acids. Germline values: CDR1 MNHNS, CDR2 SASEGT. Between the trimmed V and J ends, which lost 2 bases and 4 bases, there was a span of 12 bases. CDR3 bases: TGTGCCAGCAGTGAATCCCCCCAGGGTTACAATGAGCAGTTCTTC. It codes for CASSESPQGYNEQFF.

Points on this clone: Other DNA variants within this sample encode the same CDR3. The V gene is TRBV4-1, the J gene TRBJ2-2, with D perhaps TRBD1 (5 bases). V was trimmed by 1 base and J by 5 bases, leaving 8 bases between them. The CDR3 runs 14 residues. The V gene's germline CDR1 is MGHRA and CDR2 YSYEKL. CDR3 sequence (DNA): TGCGCCAGCAGCCAAGTCAGGGATACCGGGGAGCTGTTTTTT. It yields the protein CASSQVRDTGELFF.

The chain combines TRBV6-5 with TRBJ1-4; no clear D gene. Per germline, CDR1 MNHEY and CDR2 SVGAGI. CDR3 length: 14 amino acids. The V gene lost 5 bases and the J gene lost 0 bases, with 7 bases spanning the gap. In nucleotides, the CDR3 is TGTGCCAGCAGTCTAACAGCAACTAATGAAAAACTGTTTTTT. Translating it yields CASSLTATNEKLFF.

The chain uses TRBV11-1 and TRBJ2-2, with 7 bases matching TRBD1. Germline assignment: CDR1 SGHAT and CDR2 FQDESV (reference sequence). This CDR3 is built from 14 residues. Unmatched junction bases numbered 5, after V lost 5 bases and J lost 5 bases. DNA of the CDR3: TGTGCCAGCAGCGCCGACAGGGTTACCGGGGAGCTGTTTTTT. Its translation: CASSADRVTGELFF.

As to this clone: The same CDR3 arises from other DNA sequences in this sample as well. V is TRBV5-4 and J is TRBJ2-1, with 12 bases identical to TRBD2. Germline CDR1 is SGHNT and CDR2 is YYREEE (reference sequence). Trimming removed 3 bases from V and 2 bases from J; junction bases left unmatched: 0. The CDR3 is 15 residues long. In nucleotides, the CDR3 is TGTGCCAGCAGCTCTAGCGGGGGGGCCTACAATGAGCAGTTCTTC. Translation gives CASSSSGGAYNEQFF.